These 26 T cell receptor beta chains were all obtained from the same sample, sequenced in a study of fetal regulatory T cell absence and autoimmunity. Some clones are missing from TCRdb's copy, which holds only in-frame ones; the method was immunoSEQ multiplex PCR. Among 95,000 to 100,000 clones listed, less than 80% were seen once. The sequencing sample was made of pancreas tissue. Receptor source: a male donor with IPEX syndrome.

V and J are TRBV11-3 and TRBJ2-2, with D perhaps matching TRBD2 (5 bases). Germline V gene sequence: CDR1 SGHNT, CDR2 YENEEA. CDR3 length: 14 amino acids. The ends were cut back, 7 bases at V and 4 bases at J, with 13 bases in the middle. DNA for the CDR3: TGTGCCAGCACCCTGAGGAGGTCCACCGGGGAGCTGTTTTTT. It yields the protein CASTLRRSTGELFF. Together with reference TRBV11-3 and TRBJ2-2, the CDR3 gives the full variable domain: EAGVVQSPRYKIIEKKQPVAFWCNPISGHNTLYWYLQNLGQGPELLIRYENEEAVDDSQLPKDRFSAERLKGVDSTLKIQPAELGDSAVYLCASTLRRSTGELFFGEGSRLTVL.

The V and J genes are TRBV6-5 and TRBJ2-7; 9 nucleotides line up with TRBD2. Germline CDR1 MNHEY, CDR2 SVGAGI. The V segment lost 2 bases and the J segment 2 bases; nucleotides outside the gene matches: 4. The CDR3 sequence is 15 residues long. CDR3 coding DNA: TGTGCCAGCAGTTACAGGACTAGCGACGCCTACGAGCAGTACTTC. Amino acid sequence: CASSYRTSDAYEQYF.

The chain uses TRBV6-5 and TRBJ2-7, with TRBD1 matching over 9 bases. V shed 0 bases and J 9 bases; nucleotides not matched to a gene: 6. The length of the CDR3 is 14 residues. Germline V gene data show CDR1 as MNHEY and CDR2 as SVGAGI. CDR3 DNA sequence: TGTGCCAGCAGTTACTCGGGACAGGGAGTAGGGCAGTACTTC. Translated, it gives CASSYSGQGVGQYF.

This clone was seen a handful of times. The chain joins TRBV20-1 to TRBJ1-2; D uncertain. The CDR3 sequence is 11 residues long. Looked up from germline, CDR1 is DFQATT and CDR2 is SNEGSKA (reference sequence). V was shortened by 3 bases and J by 3 bases, with 5 bases between the two germline ends. The CDR3 DNA sequence: TGCAGTGCTAGGCAGGACTATGGCTACACCTTC. It translates to CSARQDYGYTF.

The chain couples TRBV11-2 to TRBJ2-7, with 10 bases identical to TRBD2. CDR1 and CDR2 from the germline V gene are SGHAT and FQNNGV. V was pared by 8 bases and J by 4 bases, with 2 bases of the junction left unmatched. This CDR3 contains 12 residues. The CDR3 DNA sequence: TGTGCCAGCGAAGCGGGGGGGTACGAGCAGTACTTC. It codes for CASEAGGYEQYF.

This clone was detected only once. This chain connects TRBV27 to TRBJ1-2; 7 bases are a match to TRBD1. The junction had 8 bases not matched to a gene; V was cut back by 4 bases and J by 6 bases. Germline V gene sequence: CDR1 MNHEY, CDR2 SMNVEV (reference sequence). CDR3 length: 14 residues. DNA for the CDR3: TGTGCCAGCAGTTCCTACAGGGGAGGCGATGGCTACACCTTC. Its translation: CASSSYRGGDGYTF.

The V gene is TRBV27, the J gene TRBJ1-2, with 12 bases fitting TRBD1. Per the germline V gene, CDR1 is MNHEY and CDR2 is SMNVEV (reference sequence). The CDR3 is 14 residues long. Unmatched junction bases numbered 4, after V lost 5 bases and J lost 6 bases. Written as DNA, the CDR3 is TGTGCCAGCAGTCCGGGACAGGGGGCAGATGGCTACACCTTC. Translation: CASSPGQGADGYTF.

The sample holds a few counts of this clone. The chain uses TRBV30 and TRBJ1-2, with 9 bases fitting TRBD1. Germline-derived CDR1 and CDR2 are GTSNPN and SVGIG (reference sequence). J lost 7 bases, V lost 1 base, and 4 bases had no gene match. The length of the CDR3 is 13 residues. CDR3 nucleotides: TGTGCCTGGAGTGGAAACAGGGGGCTTGGCTACACCTTC. Protein sequence: CAWSGNRGLGYTF.

The V gene is TRBV5-6, the J gene TRBJ2-5; no definite D call. With 0 bases removed from V and 1 base from J, the gap between germline ends came to 7 bases. Germline V gene lookup returns CDR1 SGHDT and CDR2 YYEEEE. The CDR3 totals 14 residues. The CDR3 DNA is TGTGCCAGCAGCTTGGCCGCGGTCCAAGAGACCCAGTACTTC. Translation gives CASSLAAVQETQYF.

J is TRBJ2-2 and V is TRBV11-2; TRBD1 agrees at 9 bases. V trimming: 3 bases; J trimming: 4 bases; junction bases outside the gene matches: 9. Germline V lookup: CDR1 SGHAT, CDR2 FQNNGV. The length of the CDR3 is 17 residues. The CDR3 DNA follows: TGTGCCAGCAGCTTGGGGCGGACAGGGGCCATCACCGGGGAGCTGTTTTTT. It yields the protein CASSLGRTGAITGELFF.

This clone is classed as large. V usage is TRBV5-5 and J usage is TRBJ2-1; 7 bases agree with TRBD1. Germline V gives CDR1 SGHKS, CDR2 YYEKEE (reference sequence). J was trimmed by 5 bases and V by 7 bases; bases with no gene match: 6. There are 13 residues in the CDR3. The CDR3, as DNA: TGTGCCAGCCGCCCGACAGGGAACAATGAGCAGTTCTTC. Residues: CASRPTGNNEQFF.

V is TRBV18 and J is TRBJ2-2; 8 bases agree with TRBD1. V gave up 3 bases and J gave up 0 bases; unmatched junction bases: 6. The CDR3 has 17 residues. The germline V gene has CDR1 KGHSH and CDR2 LQKENI. This CDR3 is CASSPLTGAPNTGELFF. The CDR3 DNA sequence: TGTGCCAGCTCACCTCTGACAGGGGCTCCGAACACCGGGGAGCTGTTTTTT.

The gene calls are TRBV19 and TRBJ2-7; 8 nucleotides match TRBD2. From germline, CDR1 is LNHDA and CDR2 SQIVND (reference sequence). The CDR3 totals 18 residues. The V segment lost 3 bases and the J segment 3 bases; nucleotides outside the gene matches: 16. Written as DNA, the CDR3 is TGTGCCAGTAGTATGGGCCGAGGACGGGAGGGAGGACTCTACGAGCAGTACTTC. Translated: CASSMGRGREGGLYEQYF.

The chain is built from TRBV6-5 and TRBJ2-7; 9 bases agree with TRBD2. The V segment lost 4 bases and the J segment 11 bases; nucleotides outside the gene matches: 9. The CDR3 is made up of 13 amino acids. CDR1 is MNHEY, CDR2 SVGAGI, per germline. The CDR3, as DNA: TGTGCCAGCAGTTCAGCGGGGGGCCTTTTGGAGTACTTC. It is translated as CASSSAGGLLEYF.

The V gene is TRBV5-1, the J gene TRBJ2-1; D not certain. The V end lost 0 bases, the J end lost 1 base, and 8 bases lay between the germline ends. Germline CDR1 reads SGHRS; CDR2 reads YFSETQ. CDR3 length: 15 amino acids. The DNA of the CDR3 is TGCGCCAGCAGCTTGGAGGTGGGTTCCTACAATGAGCAGTTCTTC. Encoded protein: CASSLEVGSYNEQFF.

The genes are TRBV30 and TRBJ1-5, with D possibly being TRBD1 (5 bases). The CDR3 contains 15 residues. With 4 bases removed from V and 1 base from J, the gap between germline ends came to 14 bases. Germline loops: CDR1 GTSNPN, CDR2 SVGIG (reference sequence). In nucleotides, the CDR3 is TGTGCCTGGACGATGGGTCAGGGCAGCAATCAGCCCCAGCATTTT. Translating it yields CAWTMGQGSNQPQHF.

There are a few counts of this clone. The rearrangement joins TRBV11-3 to TRBJ2-5; D remains unclear. V lost 0 bases and J 5 bases, leaving 4 bases between the germline ends. Per germline, CDR1 SGHNT and CDR2 YENEEA. CDR3 length equals 12 residues. CDR3: CASSLEGETQYF. CDR3 nucleotides: TGTGCCAGCAGCTTAGAGGGTGAGACCCAGTACTTC.

The chain employs TRBV5-6 and TRBJ2-3; D is unresolved. Per germline, CDR1 SGHDT and CDR2 YYEEEE. This CDR3 has 12 residues. V was pared by 0 bases and J by 4 bases, with 3 bases between. CDR3 nucleotides: TGTGCCAGCAGCTTGGCCGCAGATACGCAGTATTTT. Its translation: CASSLAADTQYF. Filled out from reference TRBV5-6 and TRBJ2-3, the complete variable domain reads DAGVTQSPTHLIKTRGQQVTLRCSPKSGHDTVSWYQQALGQGPQFIFQYYEEEERQRGNFPDRFSGHQFPNYSSELNVNALLLGDSALYLCASSLAADTQYFGPGTRLTVL.

This clone was counted a single time. The rearrangement uses TRBV5-5 and TRBJ2-4; 8 bases line up with TRBD2. The germline gives CDR1 SGHKS, CDR2 YYEKEE (reference sequence). Trimming cost V 3 bases and J 1 base; bases outside gene matches: 9. The CDR3 length is 17 residues. The CDR3 nucleotides are TGTGCCAGCAGCTCTGGAGTAGCGGGGATGGCCAAAAACATTCAGTACTTC. Amino acids: CASSSGVAGMAKNIQYF.

This rearrangement joins TRBV19 to TRBJ2-7; 8 nucleotides align to TRBD2. Germline V gene data show CDR1 as LNHDA and CDR2 as SQIVND (reference sequence). Trimming removed 3 bases from V and 2 bases from J; junction bases left unmatched: 12. CDR3 length: 17 amino acids. The CDR3 DNA is TGTGCCAGTAGTATCTCCAGCGGGAGCGCCGTTCCCTACGAGCAGTACTTC. Amino acid sequence: CASSISSGSAVPYEQYF.

The V and J genes are TRBV5-1 and TRBJ2-1; 10 bases are shared with TRBD2. Germline V gene sequence: CDR1 SGHRS, CDR2 YFSETQ. With V trimmed by 7 bases and J by 3 bases, 19 bases remained unmatched. The CDR3 consists of 19 residues. CDR3 in amino acids: CASLSRARASGSDYNEQFF. The CDR3 DNA reads as TGCGCCAGCCTATCTAGGGCTCGAGCTAGCGGGAGTGACTACAATGAGCAGTTCTTC.

The chain couples TRBV30 to TRBJ2-3; D perhaps matches TRBD2 (6 bases). V lost 2 bases and J 0 bases, leaving 9 bases between the germline ends. The CDR3 consists of 14 residues. Per germline, CDR1 GTSNPN and CDR2 SVGIG (reference sequence). CDR3 protein: CAWSRGFSTDTQYF. CDR3 coding DNA: TGTGCCTGGAGTCGGGGGTTTAGCACAGATACGCAGTATTTT.

This clone showed up just a few times. The CDR3 region has the DNA TGTGCCAGCTCACGCACTAGAGGGGAATGGAATGAGCAGTTCTTC. Translating it yields CASSRTRGEWNEQFF. The chain is built from TRBV18 and TRBJ2-1, with D perhaps being TRBD1 or TRBD2 (5 bases each). In germline, CDR1 is KGHSH, CDR2 LQKENI. Trimming removed 4 bases from V and 7 bases from J, with 17 bases in between. The CDR3 loop spans 15 amino acids.

The chain couples TRBV11-2 to TRBJ2-7; a possible D gene is TRBD2 (6 bases). The V gene's germline CDR1 is SGHAT and CDR2 FQNNGV. V lost 6 bases, J lost 4 bases, and 22 bases lay in between. The CDR3 loop spans 16 amino acids. CDR3 DNA sequence: TGTGCCAGCAGTCGATTCCCAACTAGCCGCGCGTACGAGCAGTACTTC. As protein: CASSRFPTSRAYEQYF.

This chain joins TRBV7-2 and TRBJ2-5, with D possibly TRBD2 on 6 matching bases. The germline V and J ends were trimmed by 4 bases and 1 base, with 10 bases remaining between them. This CDR3 contains 14 residues. CDR1 is SGHTA and CDR2 is FQGNSA in the germline V gene. The CDR3 DNA reads as TGTGCCAGCAGCTCCGGACTAACCCAAGAGACCCAGTACTTC. This sequence encodes CASSSGLTQETQYF. Combining the CDR3 with reference TRBV7-2 and TRBJ2-5 gives the whole variable domain GAGVSQSPSNKVTEKGKDVELRCDPISGHTALYWYRQSLGQGLEFLIYFQGNSAPDKSGLPSDRFSAERTGGSVSTLTIQRTQQEDSAVYLCASSSGLTQETQYFGPGTRLLVL.

The chain has TRBV12-5 and TRBJ2-1; 7 bases agree with TRBD2. The V segment lost 7 bases and the J segment 3 bases; nucleotides outside the gene matches: 3. This CDR3 is built from 13 residues. Germline V lookup: CDR1 LGHNT, CDR2 FRNRAP. The CDR3 loop reads CASARTSYNEQFF. DNA for the CDR3: TGTGCTAGTGCCCGGACTAGCTACAATGAGCAGTTCTTC.